The TCR beta chain under discussion was sequenced for a study of a mutant IDH1 vaccine in newly diagnosed glioma. Study overall: Treated patients had a mean age of approximately 40 years and a sex split that was roughly 60% male and 37.5% female. Therapy received beforehand was radiotherapy, temozolomide, or both, with most patients given both.

Time point specified: baseline, week 1 (first vaccination visit). The treatment is: pre-vaccination baseline after standard-of-care therapy. This CDR3 comprises 16 residues. Germline V lookup: CDR1 SGHTA, CDR2 FQGTGA. The V segment lost 4 bases and the J segment 1 base; nucleotides outside the gene matches: 1. Profiling relied on immunoSEQ multiplex PCR, and the TCRdb table lists in-frame clones only, not all of them. The sample includes around 89,000 clones, 83% seen only once; the top ten take approximately 7.4%. Specimen: PBMCs, collected from a glioma patient treated with radiotherapy, temozolomide or both. This chain joins TRBV7-3 and TRBJ2-2; 12 bases agree with TRBD2. The sequence derives from a woman between 50 and 59 years old with glioma. CDR3 DNA: TGTGCCAGCAGCTCGACTAGCGGGGGGAACACCGGGGAGCTGTTTTTT. Encoded protein: CASSSTSGGNTGELFF.